Listed below are T cell receptor beta chains from one sample, sequenced in a study of T cells in localized non-small cell lung cancer. Profiling relied on immunoSEQ multiplex PCR, and the TCRdb table lists in-frame clones only, not all of them. This sample has approximately 40,000 clones; around 88% occur once, and the top ten carry about 6%. Sequencing used peripheral blood, obtained before any cancer treatment. These TCRs come from a man between 40 and 75 years old with stage I lung adenocarcinoma. CDR3s include the opening cysteine and the closing phenylalanine or tryptophan. D genes are given only for firm matches. Size is omitted from some rows. Given values are once, few, many or a class for expanded clones.

cdr3_aa	cdr3_nt	v_call	d_call	j_call	clone_size
CAIRQLLLGYTF	TGTGCCATCAGGCAATTACTCTTAGGCTACACCTTC	TRBV10-3	-	TRBJ1-2	-
CAWRNNGGGHTEAFF	TGTGCCTGGAGGAATAACGGGGGTGGCCACACTGAAGCTTTCTTT	TRBV30	-	TRBJ1-1	-
CASSLSREPHYEQYF	TGTGCCAGCAGTTTATCGCGGGAGCCCCACTACGAGCAGTACTTC	TRBV27	TRBD2	TRBJ2-7	-
CASSDLVEYNEQFF	TGTGCCAGCAGTGATCTAGTTGAATACAATGAGCAGTTCTTC	TRBV28	-	TRBJ2-1	-
CASSPPQGGGEKLFF	TGCGCCAGCAGCCCCCCGCAGGGAGGTGGTGAAAAACTGTTTTTT	TRBV4-1	-	TRBJ1-4	once
CASSQNYGETQYF	TGTGCCAGTAGCCAAAATTATGGAGAGACCCAGTACTTC	TRBV19	-	TRBJ2-5	-
CASSLPGQGYGYTF	TGTGCCAGCAGCCTACCGGGACAGGGCTATGGCTACACCTTC	TRBV28	TRBD1	TRBJ1-2	few
CASRTRVGSYNEQFF	TGCGCCAGCCGTACCAGGGTAGGCTCCTACAATGAGCAGTTCTTC	TRBV5-1	-	TRBJ2-1	-
CASSLAPGQAYEQYF	TGTGCCAGCAGCTTGGCGCCGGGACAGGCATACGAGCAGTACTTC	TRBV5-8	TRBD1	TRBJ2-7	-
CASSGGAGANVLTF	TGTGCCAGTAGCGGTGGGGCTGGGGCCAACGTCCTGACTTTC	TRBV19	-	TRBJ2-6	few
CASSSVTGNTGELFF	TGTGCCAGCAGCTCTGTGACGGGGAACACCGGGGAGCTGTTTTTT	TRBV28	-	TRBJ2-2	-
CASSPLEGSGYTF	TGTGCCAGCAGCCCCCTGGAGGGAAGTGGCTACACCTTC	TRBV7-2	-	TRBJ1-2	-
CASSMGYEQYF	TGTGCCAGTAGTATGGGCTACGAGCAGTACTTC	TRBV19	-	TRBJ2-7	-
CASSFLARGPQHF	TGTGCCAGCAGCTTCCTGGCGCGGGGTCCCCAGCATTTT	TRBV6-5	-	TRBJ1-5	once
CASSLAPYEQYF	TGTGCCAGCAGCTTAGCCCCCTACGAGCAGTACTTC	TRBV7-2	-	TRBJ2-7	few
CASRPLGTSVQETQYF	TGTGCCAGCAGGCCCCTGGGGACTAGCGTACAAGAGACCCAGTACTTC	TRBV6-6	TRBD2	TRBJ2-5	-
CASSEVGGQLAEFHEQYF	TGCGCCAGCAGTGAGGTCGGGGGACAACTAGCGGAGTTCCACGAGCAGTACTTC	TRBV10-1	TRBD2	TRBJ2-7	-
CAWNDPPGELFF	TGTGCCTGGAACGACCCTCCCGGGGAGCTGTTTTTT	TRBV30	-	TRBJ2-2	-
CASSQGGGVRTNEKLFF	TGCGCCAGCAGCCAAGGAGGAGGAGTTCGGACTAATGAAAAACTGTTTTTT	TRBV4-3	-	TRBJ1-4	-
CASSEMGRVDTQYF	TGTGCCAGCAGTGAAATGGGACGTGTAGATACGCAGTATTTT	TRBV2	-	TRBJ2-3	-